Sequencing of this T cell receptor (beta chain) was carried out in a study of blood T cell repertoires in COVID-19. Study-wide context: Acute and convalescent COVID-19 specimens originated in the United States, Italy and Spain. Nucleic acid was either cDNA or gDNA, and it came from T cells, B-cell-depleted T cells, or PBMCs.

As handled by the study authors: It was from reference gene primer amplification that nucleated cell counts were estimated. Assay: immunoSEQ multiplex PCR; the TCRdb copy retains only in-frame clones and omits some. V and J calls plus clone size are reproduced from that table; the DNA served to infer D and trimming. The table has 200,000 to 250,000 clones, around nine tenths seen once. The V gene's germline CDR1 is KGHSH and CDR2 LQKENI. The CDR3 consists of 15 residues. V shed 2 bases and J shed 2 bases, with 12 bases lying between them. The rearrangement uses TRBV18 and TRBJ1-2; no firm D call. The receptor comes from a woman aged 55-75 years with acute or convalescent COVID-19. Sequenced: peripheral blood. CDR3 sequence reads: CASSPSGPTNYGYTF. CDR3 bases: TGTGCCAGCTCACCATCAGGTCCAACGAACTATGGCTACACCTTC.